Following are 4 T cell receptor beta chains from one sample sequenced in a study of shared clonotypes between healthy human individuals. Only in-frame clones appear in the TCRdb table, and some are missing; sequencing was by immunoSEQ multiplex PCR. The data show nearly 1 million clones, roughly 72% seen once. The sample was memory CD4+ T cells sorted from blood. Subset here: CD45RA-negative fraction. These receptors all stem from a man aged 18 to 29 in good health.

The chain combines TRBV5-4 with TRBJ1-6; TRBD1 might be the D (5 bases). The CDR3 extends over 19 amino acids. V was cut by 3 bases and J by 0 bases, with 19 bases left in between. The V gene's germline CDR1 is SGHNT and CDR2 YYREEE (reference sequence). CDR3: CASSSTGGRTSSYNSPLHF. The DNA of the CDR3 is TGTGCCAGCAGCTCCACCGGGGGGAGAACTAGCTCCTATAATTCACCCCTCCACTTT. The whole variable domain, remainder taken from reference TRBV5-4 and TRBJ1-6, is ETGVTQSPTHLIKTRGQQVTLRCSSQSGHNTVSWYQQALGQGPQFIFQYYREEENGRGNFPPRFSGLQFPNYSSELNVNALELDDSALYLCASSSTGGRTSSYNSPLHFGNGTRLTVT.

This clone came up many times. The chain employs TRBV5-1 and TRBJ1-2, with D possibly matching TRBD1 (5 bases). The V end lost 5 bases, the J end lost 10 bases, and 15 bases lay between the germline ends. Germline CDR1 is SGHRS and CDR2 is YFSETQ. There are 12 residues in the CDR3. CDR3 residues: CASSTGPSAYTF. In DNA, the CDR3 is TGCGCCAGCAGTACGGGACCGTCGGCCTACACCTTC.

The genes are TRBV30 and TRBJ2-3; 11 positions match TRBD2. The germline gives CDR1 GTSNPN, CDR2 SVGIG (reference sequence). This CDR3 comprises 13 residues. V shed 5 bases and J 13 bases; nucleotides not matched to a gene: 11. The CDR3 loop is CAWRTSGSLGEYF. Here the CDR3 DNA reads TGTGCCTGGCGAACTAGCGGGAGCCTTGGAGAGTATTTT.

This clone was counted a few times. The same CDR3 is also encoded by other DNA sequences in this sample. The genes are TRBV6-4 and TRBJ2-3; 8 nucleotides align to TRBD2. Germline V CDR1 and CDR2: MRHNA, SNTAGT. V was clipped by 2 bases and J by 3 bases; unmatched bases: 4. The CDR3 has 15 amino acids. Written as DNA, the CDR3 is TGTGCCAGCAGTGACCGGGGGGGTGCGACAGATACGCAGTATTTT. Its translation: CASSDRGGATDTQYF.